Below, one T cell receptor (beta chain) is given with its context. Its specificity is not known. Produced via immunoSEQ multiplex PCR; TCRdb's table is partial and in-frame only. Found here are some 90,000 clones, around nine tenths of them singletons; the top ten hold roughly 2.3%. The sample belongs to a study of T cell responses to AZD1222 COVID-19 vaccine. Notes on the study in general: Spike-specific TCR breadth rose after two AZD1222 doses, and depth rose as well. Clonal diversity was possibly underestimated, and the donors were mostly white British, with more females. Reports say nearly half of spike-specific TCRs go after unmutated variant regions.

In germline, CDR1 is SGHVS, CDR2 FQNEAQ. The V end was cut by 2 bases, the J end by 4 bases, with 8 bases between. CDR3 size: 13 residues. The chain couples TRBV7-8 to TRBJ1-1; D remains ambiguous. Sequencing was performed on peripheral blood, taken on day 0 of AZD1222 vaccination. This clonotype originated in an adult in good health. The CDR3 nucleotides are TGTGCCAGCAGCTTACCAACGGCCACTGAAGCTTTCTTT. Protein product: CASSLPTATEAFF.